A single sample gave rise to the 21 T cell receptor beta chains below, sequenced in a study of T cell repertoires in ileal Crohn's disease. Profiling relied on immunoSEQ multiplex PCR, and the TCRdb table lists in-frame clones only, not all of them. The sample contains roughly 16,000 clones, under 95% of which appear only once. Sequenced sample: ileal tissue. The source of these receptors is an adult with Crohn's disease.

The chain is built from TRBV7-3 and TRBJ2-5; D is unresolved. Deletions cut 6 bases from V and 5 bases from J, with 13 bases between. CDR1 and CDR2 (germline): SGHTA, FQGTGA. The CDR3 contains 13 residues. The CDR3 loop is CASSSLVGETQYF. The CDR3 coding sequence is TGTGCCAGCAGTTCCCTAGTCGGGGAGACCCAGTACTTC.

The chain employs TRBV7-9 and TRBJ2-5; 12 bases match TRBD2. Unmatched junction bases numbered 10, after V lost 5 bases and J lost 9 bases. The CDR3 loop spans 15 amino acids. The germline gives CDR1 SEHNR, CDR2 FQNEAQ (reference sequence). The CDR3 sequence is CASSLPTSGGAAQYF. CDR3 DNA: TGTGCCAGCAGCCTCCCGACTAGCGGGGGCGCGGCCCAGTACTTC.

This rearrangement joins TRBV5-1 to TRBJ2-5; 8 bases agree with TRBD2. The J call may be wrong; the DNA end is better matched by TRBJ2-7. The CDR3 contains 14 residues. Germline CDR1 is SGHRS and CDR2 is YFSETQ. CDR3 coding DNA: TGCGCCAGCAGTATCAGCGGGGGTAACTACGAGCAGTACTTC. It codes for CASSISGGNYEQYF.

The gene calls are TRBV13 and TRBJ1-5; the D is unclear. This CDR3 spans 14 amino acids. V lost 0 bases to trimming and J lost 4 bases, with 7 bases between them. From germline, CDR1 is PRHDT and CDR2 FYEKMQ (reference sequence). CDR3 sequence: CASSLGQVNQPQHF. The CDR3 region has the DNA TGTGCCAGCAGCTTAGGGCAGGTAAATCAGCCCCAGCATTTT.

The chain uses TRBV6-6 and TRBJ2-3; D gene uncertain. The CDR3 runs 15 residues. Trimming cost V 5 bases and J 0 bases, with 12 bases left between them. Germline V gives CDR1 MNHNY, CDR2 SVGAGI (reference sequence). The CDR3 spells CASSPFLYSTDTQYF. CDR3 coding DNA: TGTGCCAGCAGTCCTTTCCTTTATAGCACAGATACGCAGTATTTT.

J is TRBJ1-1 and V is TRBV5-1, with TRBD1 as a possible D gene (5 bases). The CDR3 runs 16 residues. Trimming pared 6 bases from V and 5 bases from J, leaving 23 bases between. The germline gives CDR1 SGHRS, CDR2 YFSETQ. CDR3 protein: CASNRGTASGWTEAFF. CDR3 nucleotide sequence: TGCGCCAGCAACCGAGGGACTGCAAGTGGTTGGACTGAAGCTTTCTTT. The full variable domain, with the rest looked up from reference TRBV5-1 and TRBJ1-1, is KAGVTQTPRYLIKTRGQQVTLSCSPISGHRSVSWYQQTPGQGLQFLFEYFSETQRNKGNFPGRFSGRQFSNSRSEMNVSTLELGDSALYLCASNRGTASGWTEAFFGQGTRLTVV.

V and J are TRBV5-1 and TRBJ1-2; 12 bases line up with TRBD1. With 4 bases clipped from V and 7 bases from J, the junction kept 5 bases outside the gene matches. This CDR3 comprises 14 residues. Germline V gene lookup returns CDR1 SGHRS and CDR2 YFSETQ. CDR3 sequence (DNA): TGCGCCAGCAGCCTGGGACAGGGGGCCCGTGGCTACACCTTC. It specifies CASSLGQGARGYTF.

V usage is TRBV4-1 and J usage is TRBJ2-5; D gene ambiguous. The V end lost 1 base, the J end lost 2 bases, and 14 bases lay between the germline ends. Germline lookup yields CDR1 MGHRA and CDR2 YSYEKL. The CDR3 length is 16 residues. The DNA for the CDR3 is TGCGCCAGCAGCCAAGTAGTACTGCCCCCACAAGAGACCCAGTACTTC. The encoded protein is CASSQVVLPPQETQYF.

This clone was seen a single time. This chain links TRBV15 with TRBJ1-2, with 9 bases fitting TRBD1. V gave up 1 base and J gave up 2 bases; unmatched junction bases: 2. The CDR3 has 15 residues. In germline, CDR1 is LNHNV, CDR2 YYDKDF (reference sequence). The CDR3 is CATSRGTGENYGYTF. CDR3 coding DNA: TGTGCCACCAGCAGAGGGACAGGGGAAAACTATGGCTACACCTTC.

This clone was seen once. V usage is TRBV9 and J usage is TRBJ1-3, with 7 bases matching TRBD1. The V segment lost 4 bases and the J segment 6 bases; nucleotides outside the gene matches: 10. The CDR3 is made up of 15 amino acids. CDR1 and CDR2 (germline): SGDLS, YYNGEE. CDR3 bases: TGTGCCAGCAGCCCTCGGACAGGCGCCTTAAACACCATATATTTT. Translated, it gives CASSPRTGALNTIYF.

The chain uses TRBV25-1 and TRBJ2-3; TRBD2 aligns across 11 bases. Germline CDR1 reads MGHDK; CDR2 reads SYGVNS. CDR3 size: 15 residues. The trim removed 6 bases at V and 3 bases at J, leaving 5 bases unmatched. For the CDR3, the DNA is TGTGCCAGCAGCGATAGCGGGGGGGAAACAGATACGCAGTATTTT. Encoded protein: CASSDSGGETDTQYF.

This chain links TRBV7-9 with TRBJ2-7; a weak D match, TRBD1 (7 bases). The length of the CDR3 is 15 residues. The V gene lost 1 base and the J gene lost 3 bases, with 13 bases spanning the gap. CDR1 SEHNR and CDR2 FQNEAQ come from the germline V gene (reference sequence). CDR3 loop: CASSLDRGGIYEQYF. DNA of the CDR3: TGTGCCAGCAGCTTAGACAGGGGAGGAATCTACGAGCAGTACTTC. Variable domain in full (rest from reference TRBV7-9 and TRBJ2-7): DTGVSQNPRHKITKRGQNVTFRCDPISEHNRLYWYRQTLGQGPEFLTYFQNEAQLEKSRLLSDRFSAERPKGSFSTLEIQRTEQGDSAMYLCASSLDRGGIYEQYFGPGTRLTVT.

CDR3 sequence: CASSLRQAYYGYTF. CDR3 nucleotide sequence: TGTGCCAGCAGCCTCCGACAGGCTTACTATGGCTACACCTTC. The genes are TRBV5-6 and TRBJ1-2, with D maybe TRBD1 (6 bases). Trimming took 4 bases from V and 3 from J, leaving 13 bases between them. This CDR3 has 14 amino acids. Germline V lookup: CDR1 SGHDT, CDR2 YYEEEE.

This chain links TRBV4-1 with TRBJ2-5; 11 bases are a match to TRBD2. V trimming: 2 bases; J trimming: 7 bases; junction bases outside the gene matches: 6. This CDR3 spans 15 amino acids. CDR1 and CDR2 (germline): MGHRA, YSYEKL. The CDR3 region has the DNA TGCGCCAGCAGCCAAAGTCTACTAGCGGGGGTGACCCAGTACTTC. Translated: CASSQSLLAGVTQYF.

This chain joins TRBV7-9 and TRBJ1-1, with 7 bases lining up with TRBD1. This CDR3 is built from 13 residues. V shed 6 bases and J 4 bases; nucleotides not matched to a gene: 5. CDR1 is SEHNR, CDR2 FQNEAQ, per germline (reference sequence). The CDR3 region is CASRPRDSTEAFF. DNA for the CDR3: TGTGCCAGCAGGCCGCGGGACAGCACTGAAGCTTTCTTT.

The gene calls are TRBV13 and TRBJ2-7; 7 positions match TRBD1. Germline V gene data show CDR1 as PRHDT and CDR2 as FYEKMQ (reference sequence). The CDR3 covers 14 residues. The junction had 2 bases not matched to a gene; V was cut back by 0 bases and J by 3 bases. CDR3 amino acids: CASSLGTGVYEQYF. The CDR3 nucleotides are TGTGCCAGCAGCTTAGGAACAGGGGTCTACGAGCAGTACTTC.

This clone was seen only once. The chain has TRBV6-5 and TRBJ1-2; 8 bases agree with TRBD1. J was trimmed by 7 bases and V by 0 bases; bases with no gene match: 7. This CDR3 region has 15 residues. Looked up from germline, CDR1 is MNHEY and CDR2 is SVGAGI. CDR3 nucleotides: TGTGCCAGCAGTTACTCGTCCAGGGGGCGGCGTGGCTACACCTTC. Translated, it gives CASSYSSRGRRGYTF.

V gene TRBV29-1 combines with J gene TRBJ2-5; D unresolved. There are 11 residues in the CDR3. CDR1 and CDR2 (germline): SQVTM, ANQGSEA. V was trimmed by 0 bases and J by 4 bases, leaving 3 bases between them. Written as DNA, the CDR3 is TGCAGCGTTGAAGACCGAGAGACCCAGTACTTC. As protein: CSVEDRETQYF.

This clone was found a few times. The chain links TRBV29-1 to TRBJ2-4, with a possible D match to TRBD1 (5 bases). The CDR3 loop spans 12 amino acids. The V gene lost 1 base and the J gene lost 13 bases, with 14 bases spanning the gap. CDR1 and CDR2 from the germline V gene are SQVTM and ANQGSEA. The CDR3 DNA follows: TGCAGCGTTGAAGTTGTGGAAAACAGGCAGTACTTC. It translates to CSVEVVENRQYF. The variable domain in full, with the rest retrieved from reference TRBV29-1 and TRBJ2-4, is SAVISQKPSRDICQRGTSLTIQCQVDSQVTMMFWYRQQPGQSLTLIATANQGSEATYESGFVIDKFPISRPNLTFSTLTVSNMSPEDSSIYLCSVEVVENRQYFGAGTRLSVL.

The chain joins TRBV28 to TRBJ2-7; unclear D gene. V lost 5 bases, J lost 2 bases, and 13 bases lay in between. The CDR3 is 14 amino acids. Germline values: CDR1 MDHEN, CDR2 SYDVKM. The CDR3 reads CASSQTIYTYEQYF. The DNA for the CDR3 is TGTGCCAGCAGTCAAACTATTTATACCTACGAGCAGTACTTC.

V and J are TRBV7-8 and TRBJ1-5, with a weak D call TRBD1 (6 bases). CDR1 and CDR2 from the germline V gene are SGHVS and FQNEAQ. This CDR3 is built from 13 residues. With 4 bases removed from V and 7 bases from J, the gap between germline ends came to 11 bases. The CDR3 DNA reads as TGTGCCAGCAGCTCAGGGGTAAAACAGCCCCAGCATTTT. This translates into CASSSGVKQPQHF. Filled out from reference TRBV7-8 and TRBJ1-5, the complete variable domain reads GAGVSQSPRYKVAKRGQDVALRCDPISGHVSLFWYQQALGQGPEFLTYFQNEAQLDKSGLPSDRFFAERPEGSVSTLKIQRTQQEDSAVYLCASSSGVKQPQHFGDGTRLSIL.